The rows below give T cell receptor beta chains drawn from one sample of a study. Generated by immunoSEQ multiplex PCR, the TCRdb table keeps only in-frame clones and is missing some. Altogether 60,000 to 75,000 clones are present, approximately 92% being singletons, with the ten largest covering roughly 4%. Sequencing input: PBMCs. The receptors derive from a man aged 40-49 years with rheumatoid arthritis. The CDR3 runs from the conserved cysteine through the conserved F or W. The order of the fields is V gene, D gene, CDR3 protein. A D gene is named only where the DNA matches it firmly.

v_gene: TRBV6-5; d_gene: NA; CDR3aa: CASRASSYEQYF
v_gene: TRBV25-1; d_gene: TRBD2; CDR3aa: CASSAGGRFNEQFF
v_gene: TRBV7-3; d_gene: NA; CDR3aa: CASSSKPTANTGELFF
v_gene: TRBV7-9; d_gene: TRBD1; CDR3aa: CASSYPGQGGGNTIYF
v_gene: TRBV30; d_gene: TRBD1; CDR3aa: CAWSVPGGRQPQHF
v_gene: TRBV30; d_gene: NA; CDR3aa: CAWSQKIPGKTQYF
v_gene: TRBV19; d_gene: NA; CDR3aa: CASKLFRQGANTEAFF
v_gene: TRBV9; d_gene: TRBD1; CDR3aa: CASSATRGLNNSPLHF
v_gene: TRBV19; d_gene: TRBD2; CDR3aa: CASSRGLAGGAYEQYF
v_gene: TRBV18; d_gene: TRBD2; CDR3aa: CASSLSRGDYEQYF
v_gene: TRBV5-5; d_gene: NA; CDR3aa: CASSQGLLNNEQFF
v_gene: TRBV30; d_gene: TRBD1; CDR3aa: CAWRGDRGKREQYF
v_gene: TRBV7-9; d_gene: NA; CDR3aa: CASSLLATAYGYTF
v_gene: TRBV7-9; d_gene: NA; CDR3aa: CASSLAAGVDSNQPQHF
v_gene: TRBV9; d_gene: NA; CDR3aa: CASSVDENEQYF
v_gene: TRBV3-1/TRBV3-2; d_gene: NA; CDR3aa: CASSQSGGTDTQYF
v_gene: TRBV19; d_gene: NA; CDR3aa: CASSIGAGTDYNSPLHF
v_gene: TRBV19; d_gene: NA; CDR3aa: CASMQGYSNQPQHF
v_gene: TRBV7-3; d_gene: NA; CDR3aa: CASSLASRVNTGELFF
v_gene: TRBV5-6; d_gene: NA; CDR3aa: CASSLGSPGEQYF
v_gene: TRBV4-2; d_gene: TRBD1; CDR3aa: CASSQDGAGGLWEKLFF
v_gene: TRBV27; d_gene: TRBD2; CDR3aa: CASSLLAGGRYEQYF
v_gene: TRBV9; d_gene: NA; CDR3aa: CASSVGAGWNTEAFF
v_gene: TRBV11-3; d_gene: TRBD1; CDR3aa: CASSLQGASTDTQYF
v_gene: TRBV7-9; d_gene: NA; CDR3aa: CAGGLRGQYEQYF
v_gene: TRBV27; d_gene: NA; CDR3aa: CASSDRGPEAFF
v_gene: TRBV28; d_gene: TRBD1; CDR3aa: CASSQGGVLYNQPQHF
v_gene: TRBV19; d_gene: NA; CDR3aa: CASNQGDSMGYTF
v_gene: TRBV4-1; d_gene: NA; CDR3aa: CASSQDKDTSYEQYF
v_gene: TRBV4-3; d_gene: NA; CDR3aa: CASSQDRGHEQYF
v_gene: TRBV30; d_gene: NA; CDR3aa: CAWTSGTLSTGELFF
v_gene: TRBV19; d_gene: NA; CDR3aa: CASKNQGLSQETQYF
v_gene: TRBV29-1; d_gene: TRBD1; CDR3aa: CSVWSGQGWRNEQFF
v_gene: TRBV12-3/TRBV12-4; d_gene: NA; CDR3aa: CASSFADEQYF
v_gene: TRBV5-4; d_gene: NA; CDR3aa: CASSYGLRQGMGETQYF
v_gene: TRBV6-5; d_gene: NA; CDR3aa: CASSSGRRGSNQPQHF
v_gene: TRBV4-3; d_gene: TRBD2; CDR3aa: CASSLVMGPSGASSTDTQYF
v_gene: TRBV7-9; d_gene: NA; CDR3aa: CASSLAGARNIQYF
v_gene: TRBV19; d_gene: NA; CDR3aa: CASRDKSSYNSPLHF
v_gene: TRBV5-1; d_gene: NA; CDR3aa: CASSLADGSGANVLTF
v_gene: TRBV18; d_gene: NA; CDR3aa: CASSSQETQYF
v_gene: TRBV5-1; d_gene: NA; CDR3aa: CASSLVGGTGELFF
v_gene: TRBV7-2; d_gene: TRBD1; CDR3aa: CASSPGTGGFYEQFF
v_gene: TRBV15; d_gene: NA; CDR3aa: CATSRAGGTDTQYF
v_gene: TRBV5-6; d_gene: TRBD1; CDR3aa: CASSLTGVDGYTF
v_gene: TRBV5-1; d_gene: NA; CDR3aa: CASSHQTWGEETQYF
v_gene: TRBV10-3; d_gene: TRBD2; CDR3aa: CAISWGTSGSTSYEQYF
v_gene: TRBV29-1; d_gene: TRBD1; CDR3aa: CSVTGGYTGELFF
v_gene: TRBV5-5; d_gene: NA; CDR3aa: CASLPPGLRNYGYTF
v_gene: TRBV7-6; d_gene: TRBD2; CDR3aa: CASSISGGALGTQYF
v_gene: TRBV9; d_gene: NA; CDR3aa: CASSAQGIGETQYF
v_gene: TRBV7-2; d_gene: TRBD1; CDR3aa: CASSQEGTGYYEQYF
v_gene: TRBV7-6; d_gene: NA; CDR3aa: CASSLVPASTDTQYF